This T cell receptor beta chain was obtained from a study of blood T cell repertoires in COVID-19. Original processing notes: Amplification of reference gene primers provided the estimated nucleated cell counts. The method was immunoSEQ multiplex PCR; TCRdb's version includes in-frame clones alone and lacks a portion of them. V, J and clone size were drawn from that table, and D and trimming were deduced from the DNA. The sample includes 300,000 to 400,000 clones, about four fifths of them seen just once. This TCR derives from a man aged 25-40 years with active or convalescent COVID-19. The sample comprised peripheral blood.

The CDR3 DNA sequence: TGTGCCAGCAGCTTAGCGAGGGTCTCTGGAAACACCATATATTTT. Its protein product is CASSLARVSGNTIYF. V and J are TRBV11-3 and TRBJ1-3; D unclear. The CDR3 runs 15 residues. The germline V gene encodes CDR1 SGHNT and CDR2 YENEEA. V was clipped by 1 base and J by 0 bases, with 7 bases between them.